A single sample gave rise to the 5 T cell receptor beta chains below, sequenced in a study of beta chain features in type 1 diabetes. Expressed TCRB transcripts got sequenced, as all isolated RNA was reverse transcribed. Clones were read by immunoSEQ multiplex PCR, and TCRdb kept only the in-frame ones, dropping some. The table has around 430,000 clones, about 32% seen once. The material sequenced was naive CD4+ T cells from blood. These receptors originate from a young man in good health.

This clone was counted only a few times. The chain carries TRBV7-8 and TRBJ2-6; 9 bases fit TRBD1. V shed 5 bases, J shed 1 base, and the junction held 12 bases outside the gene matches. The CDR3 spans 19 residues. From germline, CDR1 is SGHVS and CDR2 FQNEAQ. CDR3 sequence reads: CASSPGTGGALSGANVLTF. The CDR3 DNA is TGTGCCAGCAGCCCAGGAACAGGGGGCGCATTATCTGGGGCCAACGTCCTGACTTTC.

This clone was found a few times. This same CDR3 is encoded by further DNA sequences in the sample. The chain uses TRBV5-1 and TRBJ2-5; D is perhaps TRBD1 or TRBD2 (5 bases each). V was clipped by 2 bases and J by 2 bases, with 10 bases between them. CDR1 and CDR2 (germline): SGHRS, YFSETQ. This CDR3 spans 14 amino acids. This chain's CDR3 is CASSFSGAQETQYF. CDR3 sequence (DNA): TGCGCCAGCAGCTTTTCCGGGGCGCAAGAGACCCAGTACTTC.

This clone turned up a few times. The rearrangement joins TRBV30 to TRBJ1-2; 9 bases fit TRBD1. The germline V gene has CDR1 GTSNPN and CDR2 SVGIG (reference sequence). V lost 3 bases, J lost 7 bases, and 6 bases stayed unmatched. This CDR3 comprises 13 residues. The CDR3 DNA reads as TGTGCCTGGAGGGGGACAGGGATCACTGGCTACACCTTC. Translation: CAWRGTGITGYTF.

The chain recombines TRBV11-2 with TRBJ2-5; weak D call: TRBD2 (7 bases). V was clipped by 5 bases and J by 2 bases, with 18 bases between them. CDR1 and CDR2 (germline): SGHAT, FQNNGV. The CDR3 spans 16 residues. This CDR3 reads CASSPRGASGQETQYF. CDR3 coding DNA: TGTGCCAGCAGCCCAAGGGGGGCTAGCGGACAAGAGACCCAGTACTTC. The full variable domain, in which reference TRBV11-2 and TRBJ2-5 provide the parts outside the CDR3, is EAGVAQSPRYKIIEKRQSVAFWCNPISGHATLYWYQQILGQGPKLLIQFQNNGVVDDSQLPKDRFSAERLKGVDSTLKIQPAKLEDSAVYLCASSPRGASGQETQYFGPGTRLLVL.

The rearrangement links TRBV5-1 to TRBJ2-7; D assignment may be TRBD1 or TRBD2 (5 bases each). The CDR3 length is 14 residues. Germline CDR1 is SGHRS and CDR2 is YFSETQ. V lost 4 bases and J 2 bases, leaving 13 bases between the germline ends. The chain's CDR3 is CASSTGTVPYEQYF. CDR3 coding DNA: TGCGCCAGCAGCACCGGGACGGTCCCCTACGAGCAGTACTTC.